Shown below are 27 T cell receptor beta chains from a single sample sequenced in a study of CD8+ T cells in alopecia areata. Noted treatment: oral pan-JAK inhibitor, 5-10 mg twice daily. RNA extraction and reverse transcription yielded cDNA as sequencing template. The table came from immunoSEQ multiplex PCR; TCRdb's copy has only in-frame clones and leaves some out. In the table there are roughly 170,000 clones, about 60% of which are singletons. This sample comprised CD8+ T cells sorted from blood, obtained at week 24, from a patient treated with tofacitinib. All receptors derive from a human donor with alopecia areata.

By share of the sample, this clone is medium-sized (0.01 to 0.1%). The gene calls are TRBV5-1 and TRBJ2-6; a weak D match, TRBD1 (5 bases). From germline, CDR1 is SGHRS and CDR2 YFSETQ. The CDR3 sequence is 18 residues long. V was clipped by 4 bases and J by 0 bases, with 17 bases between them. The CDR3 loop is CASSPWGATSSGANVLTF. CDR3 nucleotides: TGCGCCAGCAGCCCTTGGGGCGCAACCAGCTCTGGGGCCAACGTCCTGACTTTC.

This rearrangement joins TRBV15 to TRBJ2-3, with D perhaps matching TRBD2 (5 bases). Trimming took off 0 bases at V and 5 bases at J, with 6 bases between the two ends. The CDR3 contains 13 residues. Germline V gene lookup returns CDR1 LNHNV and CDR2 YYDKDF (reference sequence). CDR3 amino acids: CATSRDRGDTQYF. In DNA, the CDR3 is TGTGCCACCAGCAGAGATCGGGGAGATACGCAGTATTTT.

The chain links TRBV7-9 to TRBJ2-6, with a tentative D call TRBD1 (6 bases). The CDR3 is made up of 15 amino acids. V lost 4 bases and J lost 4, with 11 bases in between. Germline-derived CDR1 and CDR2 are SEHNR and FQNEAQ (reference sequence). CDR3 sequence reads: CASSSRGSGANVLTF. DNA of the CDR3: TGTGCCAGCAGCTCTAGGGGGAGCGGGGCCAACGTCCTGACTTTC.

Details on this clone: The sample holds other DNA sequences that translate to the same CDR3. The chain couples TRBV6-1 to TRBJ2-7; no firm D call. The germline V gene has CDR1 MNHNS and CDR2 SASEGT. V was cut by 8 bases and J by 3 bases, with 5 bases left in between. The length of the CDR3 is 10 residues. The CDR3 here is CASSDYEQYF. DNA for the CDR3: TGTGCCAGCTCCGACTACGAGCAGTACTTC.

The chain employs TRBV12-5 and TRBJ2-7; TRBD2 agrees at 7 bases. The CDR3 runs 14 residues. CDR1 is LGHNT, CDR2 FRNRAP, per germline. V lost 3 bases, J lost 4 bases, and 6 bases stayed unmatched. Written as DNA, the CDR3 is TGTGCTAGTGGTTTAAGCGGGGTCTTTTACGAGCAGTACTTC. It yields the protein CASGLSGVFYEQYF.

The rearrangement joins TRBV25-1 to TRBJ2-7; D possibly corresponds to TRBD2 (5 bases). This CDR3 region has 13 residues. V was pared by 1 base and J by 2 bases, with 6 bases between. In germline, CDR1 is MGHDK, CDR2 SYGVNS. The CDR3 nucleotides read TGTGCCAGCAGTGAATCGGGAACCTACGAGCAGTACTTC. It is translated as CASSESGTYEQYF.

Within the sample, this clone is medium-sized. The chain has TRBV7-8 and TRBJ2-7; tentatively, D is TRBD1 (6 bases). CDR3 length: 20 amino acids. V was shortened by 4 bases and J by 2 bases, with 30 bases between the two germline ends. CDR1 and CDR2 from the germline V gene are SGHVS and FQNEAQ. Written as DNA, the CDR3 is TGTGCCAGCAGCTCGCTAGCCGCCCGAGGACAGCAGGGGCCTACCTACGAGCAGTACTTC. Its protein product is CASSSLAARGQQGPTYEQYF.

The genes are TRBV7-9 and TRBJ2-5, with TRBD1 matching 11 bases. Germline loops: CDR1 SEHNR, CDR2 FQNEAQ (reference sequence). The J segment lost 2 bases and the V segment lost 4 bases, leaving 6 bases of the junction unmatched. This CDR3 is 16 amino acids long. CDR3: CASSSPGTGGQETQYF. CDR3 bases: TGTGCCAGCAGCTCCCCCGGGACAGGGGGACAAGAGACCCAGTACTTC.

The V gene is TRBV29-1, the J gene TRBJ2-2; a weak D match, TRBD1 (6 bases). Trimming left V 6 bases short and J 6 bases short, with 11 bases between. CDR1 is SQVTM, CDR2 ANQGSEA, per germline. This CDR3 comprises 12 residues. CDR3 nucleotides: TGCAGCGTGCCTCAGGGGCCCGGGGAGCTGTTTTTT. This translates into CSVPQGPGELFF.

The rearrangement links TRBV30 to TRBJ1-5, with D possibly TRBD1 on 6 matching bases. Germline V CDR1 and CDR2: GTSNPN, SVGIG (reference sequence). The CDR3 sequence is 13 residues long. V lost 5 bases, J lost 4 bases, and 12 bases lay in between. CDR3 in amino acids: CAWGDTLNQPQHF. CDR3 DNA: TGTGCCTGGGGGGACACCCTTAATCAGCCCCAGCATTTT.

This chain connects TRBV5-6 to TRBJ2-7; tentatively, D is TRBD2 (5 bases). V was pared by 3 bases and J by 5 bases, with 9 bases between. This CDR3 has 12 residues. Germline V gene sequence: CDR1 SGHDT, CDR2 YYEEEE. The DNA for the CDR3 is TGTGCCAGCAGCTCGAGCGGTAACGAGCAGTACTTC. Translating it yields CASSSSGNEQYF.

This clone was found once. This rearrangement joins TRBV27 to TRBJ2-1; possible D gene TRBD2, 6 bases. V gave up 8 bases and J gave up 4 bases, with 18 bases separating them. The CDR3 length is 15 residues. CDR1 is MNHEY, CDR2 SMNVEV, per germline (reference sequence). In nucleotides, the CDR3 is TGTGCCAGCTTACCCCGCGGGGCCGGGTACAATGAGCAGTTCTTC. Amino acids: CASLPRGAGYNEQFF.

V usage is TRBV6-1 and J usage is TRBJ2-7; D gene ambiguous. The CDR3 totals 17 residues. In germline, CDR1 is MNHNS, CDR2 SASEGT. V was shortened by 1 base and J by 3 bases, with 19 bases between the two germline ends. The CDR3 DNA reads as TGTGCCAGCAGTGAAGGCCTTAGCTCGACCGGGCTCTACGAGCAGTACTTC. This gives the protein CASSEGLSSTGLYEQYF.

V and J are TRBV29-1 and TRBJ2-2; D is tentatively TRBD1 or TRBD2 (5 bases each). The CDR3 covers 11 residues. Germline CDR1 and CDR2: SQVTM and ANQGSEA. V was shortened by 6 bases and J by 5 bases, with 7 bases between the two germline ends. The CDR3 sequence: CSVWGTGELFF. As DNA, the CDR3 is TGCAGCGTGTGGGGGACCGGGGAGCTGTTTTTT.

The chain couples TRBV29-1 to TRBJ2-3, with unresolved D. This CDR3 has 14 amino acids. Germline V gene lookup returns CDR1 SQVTM and CDR2 ANQGSEA. Deletions cut 0 bases from V and 0 bases from J, with 7 bases between. The CDR3 sequence: CSVEDATSTDTQYF. The CDR3 coding sequence is TGCAGCGTTGAAGACGCCACTAGCACAGATACGCAGTATTTT.

The chain links TRBV7-9 to TRBJ1-5; D is perhaps TRBD1 (6 bases). Trimming left V 5 bases short and J 3 bases short, with 11 bases between. The CDR3 is made up of 14 amino acids. Germline CDR1 SEHNR, CDR2 FQNEAQ (reference sequence). The CDR3 bases are TGTGCCAGCAGCGCGGGGGGCGACAATCAGCCCCAGCATTTT. Encoded protein: CASSAGGDNQPQHF.

In this sample, this clone turned up once. The rearrangement joins TRBV30 to TRBJ1-2, with D uncertain. Germline values: CDR1 GTSNPN, CDR2 SVGIG (reference sequence). V was cut by 2 bases and J by 7 bases, with 17 bases left in between. The CDR3 totals 14 residues. Here the CDR3 reads CAWSPVELSGGYTF. CDR3 bases: TGTGCCTGGAGTCCAGTGGAACTATCGGGTGGCTACACCTTC.

The J gene is TRBJ2-1, the V gene TRBV4-1, with D perhaps matching TRBD1 (6 bases). CDR3 size: 17 residues. From germline, CDR1 is MGHRA and CDR2 YSYEKL. V lost 3 bases to trimming and J lost 4 bases, with 19 bases between them. The CDR3 nucleotides read TGCGCCAGCAGCCAGCGATACAGGGTCTTCTTTTACAATGAGCAGTTCTTC. Translated: CASSQRYRVFFYNEQFF.

V gene TRBV27 combines with J gene TRBJ2-5; tentatively, D is TRBD1 (6 bases). Trimming pared 5 bases from V and 5 bases from J, leaving 12 bases between. The germline gives CDR1 MNHEY, CDR2 SMNVEV (reference sequence). This CDR3 has 13 residues. This CDR3 reads CASSPNRVETQYF. CDR3 nucleotides: TGTGCCAGCAGTCCCAACAGGGTTGAGACCCAGTACTTC.

The gene calls are TRBV6-5 and TRBJ2-7; 8 positions match TRBD1. CDR1 is MNHEY and CDR2 is SVGAGI in the germline V gene. The CDR3 is made up of 11 amino acids. V shed 6 bases and J 11 bases; nucleotides not matched to a gene: 6. DNA for the CDR3: TGTGCCAGCAGCCCAGGGACAGGCGAGTACTTC. It is translated as CASSPGTGEYF.

V is TRBV29-1 and J is TRBJ1-2; D is ambiguous. Germline V CDR1 and CDR2: SQVTM, ANQGSEA. The CDR3 extends over 13 amino acids. V was pared by 6 bases and J by 3 bases, with 14 bases between. CDR3 sequence: CSVPTDRYYGYTF. The CDR3, as DNA: TGCAGCGTCCCGACGGACCGCTACTATGGCTACACCTTC.

The CDR3 DNA reads as TGTGCCAGCAGTGGGGGGGCGAGGCAGCCCCAGCATTTT. It codes for CASSGGARQPQHF. This sequence joins TRBV5-6 and TRBJ1-5; D perhaps matches TRBD1 (6 bases). Trimming shortened V by 5 bases and J by 7 bases, and 13 bases separated the two germline ends. CDR1 and CDR2 from the germline V gene are SGHDT and YYEEEE. This CDR3 is built from 13 residues.

The CDR3 coding sequence is TGTGCCAGCAGCTTCTTCCGGGACACCAATCAGCCCCAGCATTTT. Amino acid sequence: CASSFFRDTNQPQHF. J is TRBJ1-5 and V is TRBV5-6, with a possible D match to TRBD1 (6 bases). The V end lost 2 bases, the J end lost 3 bases, and 12 bases lay between the germline ends. Germline CDR1 SGHDT, CDR2 YYEEEE. The CDR3 loop spans 15 amino acids.

For the CDR3, the DNA is TGTGCCAGCAGCCCCTCCCTAAACCGACGGCCTCTCACCTTC. Amino acid sequence: CASSPSLNRRPLTF. V gene TRBV7-9 combines with J gene TRBJ1-2; D remains ambiguous. The CDR3 consists of 14 residues. The V and J ends lost 5 bases and 13 bases respectively, with 23 bases between them. Looked up from germline, CDR1 is SEHNR and CDR2 is FQNEAQ (reference sequence). Using reference TRBV7-9 and TRBJ1-2 for the parts outside the CDR3, the full variable domain is DTGVSQNPRHKITKRGQNVTFRCDPISEHNRLYWYRQTLGQGPEFLTYFQNEAQLEKSRLLSDRFSAERPKGSFSTLEIQRTEQGDSAMYLCASSPSLNRRPLTFGSGTRLTVV.

The chain carries TRBV27 and TRBJ2-2, with 8 bases fitting TRBD1. V was clipped by 10 bases and J by 0 bases; unmatched bases: 4. Germline V gene lookup returns CDR1 MNHEY and CDR2 SMNVEV (reference sequence). CDR3 size: 14 residues. The CDR3 coding sequence is TGTGCCACCCAACAGGGGGCGAACACCGGGGAGCTGTTTTTT. Protein product: CATQQGANTGELFF.

The chain combines TRBV4-1 with TRBJ2-7; TRBD1 matches 9 bases. With 2 bases clipped from V and 3 bases from J, the junction kept 2 bases outside the gene matches. This CDR3 has 14 residues. Germline CDR1 MGHRA, CDR2 YSYEKL. CDR3 sequence reads: CASSQTTGGYEQYF. The CDR3 DNA reads TGCGCCAGCAGCCAAACGACAGGGGGCTACGAGCAGTACTTC.

This rearrangement joins TRBV29-1 to TRBJ2-7; 9 positions match TRBD1. Germline V gene lookup returns CDR1 SQVTM and CDR2 ANQGSEA. J lost 3 bases, V lost 7 bases, and 4 bases had no gene match. CDR3 size: 12 residues. This CDR3 is CSASDRGYEQYF. The CDR3 DNA follows: TGCAGCGCCTCGGACAGGGGCTACGAGCAGTACTTC.